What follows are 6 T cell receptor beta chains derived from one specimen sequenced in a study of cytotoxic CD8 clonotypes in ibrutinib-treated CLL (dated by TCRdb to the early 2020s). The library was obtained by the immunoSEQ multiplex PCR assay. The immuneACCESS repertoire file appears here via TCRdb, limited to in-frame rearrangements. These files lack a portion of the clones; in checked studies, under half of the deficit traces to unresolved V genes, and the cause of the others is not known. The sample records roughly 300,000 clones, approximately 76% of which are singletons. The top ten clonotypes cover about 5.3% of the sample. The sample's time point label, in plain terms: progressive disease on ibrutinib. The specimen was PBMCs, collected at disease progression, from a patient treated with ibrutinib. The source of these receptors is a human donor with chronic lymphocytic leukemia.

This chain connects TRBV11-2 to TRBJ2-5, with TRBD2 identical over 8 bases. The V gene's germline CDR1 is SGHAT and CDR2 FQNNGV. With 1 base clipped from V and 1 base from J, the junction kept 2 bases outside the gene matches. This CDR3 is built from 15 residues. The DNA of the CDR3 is TGTGCCAGCAGCTTAGCGGGAGGGATCCAAGAGACCCAGTACTTC. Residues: CASSLAGGIQETQYF.

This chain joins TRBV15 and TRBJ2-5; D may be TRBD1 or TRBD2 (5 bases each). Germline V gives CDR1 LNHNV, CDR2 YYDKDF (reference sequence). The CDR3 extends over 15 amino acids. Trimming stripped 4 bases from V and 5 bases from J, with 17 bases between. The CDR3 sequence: CATSTARDGVETQYF. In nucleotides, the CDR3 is TGTGCCACCAGCACAGCCAGGGACGGGGTCGAGACCCAGTACTTC.

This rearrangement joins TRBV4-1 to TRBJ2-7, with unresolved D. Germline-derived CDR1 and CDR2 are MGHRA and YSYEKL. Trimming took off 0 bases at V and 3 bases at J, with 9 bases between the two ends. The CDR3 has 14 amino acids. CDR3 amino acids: CASSQEAWGYEQYF. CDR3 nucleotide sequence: TGCGCCAGCAGCCAAGAGGCGTGGGGCTACGAGCAGTACTTC.

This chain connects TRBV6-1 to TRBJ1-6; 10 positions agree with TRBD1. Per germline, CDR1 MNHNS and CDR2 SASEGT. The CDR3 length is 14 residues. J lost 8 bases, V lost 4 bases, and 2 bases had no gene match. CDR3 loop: CASSVGTGDSPLHF. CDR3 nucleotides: TGTGCCAGCAGTGTGGGGACAGGGGATTCACCCCTCCACTTT.

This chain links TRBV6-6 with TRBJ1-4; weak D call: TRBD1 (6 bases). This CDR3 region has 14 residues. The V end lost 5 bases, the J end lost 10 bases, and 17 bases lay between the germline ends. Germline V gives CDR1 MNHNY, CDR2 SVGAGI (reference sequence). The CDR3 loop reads CASSLTGPQGKLFF. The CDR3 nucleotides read TGTGCCAGCAGTCTGACAGGACCCCAGGGAAAACTGTTTTTT.

The CDR3 region is CASSRGSAGVSYNEQFF. CDR3 DNA sequence: TGTGCCAGCAGCCGCGGCTCGGCGGGAGTGTCCTACAATGAGCAGTTCTTC. The rearrangement links TRBV7-2 to TRBJ2-1; 7 bases map to TRBD2. CDR1 and CDR2 from the germline V gene are SGHTA and FQGNSA. V lost 5 bases, J lost 1 base, and 11 bases stayed unmatched. The CDR3 sequence is 17 residues long.